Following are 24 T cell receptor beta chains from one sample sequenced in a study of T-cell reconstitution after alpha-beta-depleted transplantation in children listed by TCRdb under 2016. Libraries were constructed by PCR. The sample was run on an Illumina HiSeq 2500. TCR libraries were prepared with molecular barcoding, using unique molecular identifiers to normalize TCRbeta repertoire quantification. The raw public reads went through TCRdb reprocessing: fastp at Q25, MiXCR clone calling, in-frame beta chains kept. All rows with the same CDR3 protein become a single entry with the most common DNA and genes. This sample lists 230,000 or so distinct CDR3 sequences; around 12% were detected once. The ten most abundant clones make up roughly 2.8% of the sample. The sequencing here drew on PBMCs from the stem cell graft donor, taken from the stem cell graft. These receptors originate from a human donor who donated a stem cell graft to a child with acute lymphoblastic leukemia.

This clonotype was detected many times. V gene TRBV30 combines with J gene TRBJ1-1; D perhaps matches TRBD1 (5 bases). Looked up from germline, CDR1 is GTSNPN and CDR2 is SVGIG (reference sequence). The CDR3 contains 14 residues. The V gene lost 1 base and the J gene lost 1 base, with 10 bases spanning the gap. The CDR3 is CAWSAVRGNTEAFF. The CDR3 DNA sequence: TGTGCCTGGAGTGCCGTTAGGGGGAACACTGAAGCTTTCTTT.

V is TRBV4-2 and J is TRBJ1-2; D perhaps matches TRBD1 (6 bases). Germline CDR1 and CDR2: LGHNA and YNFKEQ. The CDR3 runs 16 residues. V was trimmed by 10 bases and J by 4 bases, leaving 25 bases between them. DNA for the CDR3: TGTGCCACCAACCAGGGGCCTCTCGAGGAACTCTATGGCTACACCTTC. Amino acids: CATNQGPLEELYGYTF.

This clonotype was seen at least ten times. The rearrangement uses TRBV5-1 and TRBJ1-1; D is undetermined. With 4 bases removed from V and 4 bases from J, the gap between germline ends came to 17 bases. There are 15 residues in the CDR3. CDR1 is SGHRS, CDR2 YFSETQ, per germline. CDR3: CASSPPEGRGTEAFF. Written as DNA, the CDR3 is TGCGCCAGCAGCCCCCCGGAGGGTCGGGGCACTGAAGCTTTCTTT.

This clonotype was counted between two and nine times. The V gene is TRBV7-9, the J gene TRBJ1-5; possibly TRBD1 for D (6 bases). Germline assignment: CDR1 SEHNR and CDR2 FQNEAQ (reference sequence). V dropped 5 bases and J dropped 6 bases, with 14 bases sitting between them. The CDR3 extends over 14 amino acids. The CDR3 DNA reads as TGTGCCAGCAGCGCGGGACACTCGGCTCAGCCCCAGCATTTT. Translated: CASSAGHSAQPQHF.

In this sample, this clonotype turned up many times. The chain's CDR3 is CASSTGRMNTEAFF. Here the CDR3 DNA reads TGTGCCAGCAGTACGGGACGGATGAACACTGAAGCTTTCTTT. The chain links TRBV6-2 or TRBV6-3 to TRBJ1-1; a possible D gene is TRBD1 (5 bases). This CDR3 has 14 residues. Per the germline V gene, CDR1 is MNHEY and CDR2 is SVGEGT. Trimming left V 5 bases short and J 0 bases short, with 10 bases between.

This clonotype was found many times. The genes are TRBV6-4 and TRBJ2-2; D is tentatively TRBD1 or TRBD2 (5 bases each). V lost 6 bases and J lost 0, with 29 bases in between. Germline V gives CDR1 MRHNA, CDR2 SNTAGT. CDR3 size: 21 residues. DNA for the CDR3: TGTGCCAGCAGAGACACAAGCCAGGGACCAATAGTCTTTGCGAACACCGGGGAGCTGTTTTTT. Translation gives CASRDTSQGPIVFANTGELFF.

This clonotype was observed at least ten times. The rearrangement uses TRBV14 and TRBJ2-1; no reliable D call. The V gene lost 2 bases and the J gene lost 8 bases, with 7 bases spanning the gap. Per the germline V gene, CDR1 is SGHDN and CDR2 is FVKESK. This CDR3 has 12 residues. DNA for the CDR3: TGTGCCAGCAGCCAATACGCCTATGAGCAGTTCTTC. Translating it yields CASSQYAYEQFF.

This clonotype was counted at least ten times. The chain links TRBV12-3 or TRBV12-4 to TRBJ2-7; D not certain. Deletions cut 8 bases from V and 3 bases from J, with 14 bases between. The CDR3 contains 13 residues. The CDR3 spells CASATHQNYEQYF. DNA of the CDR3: TGTGCCAGCGCTACCCACCAAAACTACGAGCAGTACTTC.

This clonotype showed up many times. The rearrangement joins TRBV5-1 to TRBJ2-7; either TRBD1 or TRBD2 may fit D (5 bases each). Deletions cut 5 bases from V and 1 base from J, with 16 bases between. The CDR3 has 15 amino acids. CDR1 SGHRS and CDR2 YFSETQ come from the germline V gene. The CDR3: CASSFQGGRSYEQYF. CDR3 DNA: TGCGCCAGCAGTTTCCAGGGCGGGCGATCCTACGAGCAGTACTTC. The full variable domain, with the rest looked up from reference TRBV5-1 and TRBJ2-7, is KAGVTQTPRYLIKTRGQQVTLSCSPISGHRSVSWYQQTPGQGLQFLFEYFSETQRNKGNFPGRFSGRQFSNSRSEMNVSTLELGDSALYLCASSFQGGRSYEQYFGPGTRLTVT.

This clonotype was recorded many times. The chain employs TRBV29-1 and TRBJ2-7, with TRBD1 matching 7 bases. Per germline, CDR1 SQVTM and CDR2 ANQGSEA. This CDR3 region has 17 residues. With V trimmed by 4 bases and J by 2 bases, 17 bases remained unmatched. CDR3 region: CSVGGPRQGQQPYEQYF. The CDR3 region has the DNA TGCAGCGTTGGAGGCCCGAGGCAGGGACAGCAACCCTACGAGCAGTACTTC.

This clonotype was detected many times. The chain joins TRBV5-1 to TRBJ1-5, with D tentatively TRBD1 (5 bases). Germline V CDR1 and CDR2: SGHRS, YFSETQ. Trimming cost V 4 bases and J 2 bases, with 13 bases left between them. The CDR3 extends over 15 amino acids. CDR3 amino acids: CASSPYGGGNQPQHF. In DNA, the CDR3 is TGCGCCAGCAGCCCTTATGGGGGAGGCAATCAGCCCCAGCATTTT.

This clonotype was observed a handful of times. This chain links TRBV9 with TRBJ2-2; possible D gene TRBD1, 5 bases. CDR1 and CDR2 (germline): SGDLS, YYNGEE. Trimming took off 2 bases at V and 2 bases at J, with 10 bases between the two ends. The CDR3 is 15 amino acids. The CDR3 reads CASSVRQINTGELFF. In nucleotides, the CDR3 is TGTGCCAGCAGCGTCAGACAGATTAACACCGGGGAGCTGTTTTTT.

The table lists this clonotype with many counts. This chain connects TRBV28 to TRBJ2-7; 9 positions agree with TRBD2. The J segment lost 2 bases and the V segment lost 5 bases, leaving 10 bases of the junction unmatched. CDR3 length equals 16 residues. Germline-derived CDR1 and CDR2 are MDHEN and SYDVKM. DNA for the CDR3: TGTGCCAGCAGTACTCCGTTGACTAGCGGAACCTACGAGCAGTACTTC. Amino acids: CASSTPLTSGTYEQYF.

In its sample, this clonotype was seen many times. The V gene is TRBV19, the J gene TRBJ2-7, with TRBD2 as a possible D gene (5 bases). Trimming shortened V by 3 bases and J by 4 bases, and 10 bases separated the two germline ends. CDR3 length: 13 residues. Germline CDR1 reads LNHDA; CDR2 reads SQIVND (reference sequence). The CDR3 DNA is TGTGCCAGTAGTATCGGGTCGGGGTACGAGCAGTACTTC. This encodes CASSIGSGYEQYF.

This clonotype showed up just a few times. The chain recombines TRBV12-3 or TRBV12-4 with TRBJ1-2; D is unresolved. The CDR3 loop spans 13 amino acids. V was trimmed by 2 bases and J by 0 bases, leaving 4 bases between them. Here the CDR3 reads CASSLSTNYGYTF. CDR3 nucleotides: TGTGCCAGCAGTTTATCTACTAACTATGGCTACACCTTC.

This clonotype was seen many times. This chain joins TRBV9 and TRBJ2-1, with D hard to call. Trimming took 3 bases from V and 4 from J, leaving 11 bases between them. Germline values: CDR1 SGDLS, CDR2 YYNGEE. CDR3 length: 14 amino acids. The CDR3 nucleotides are TGTGCCAGCAGCGAACACTCAGATTACAATGAGCAGTTCTTC. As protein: CASSEHSDYNEQFF.

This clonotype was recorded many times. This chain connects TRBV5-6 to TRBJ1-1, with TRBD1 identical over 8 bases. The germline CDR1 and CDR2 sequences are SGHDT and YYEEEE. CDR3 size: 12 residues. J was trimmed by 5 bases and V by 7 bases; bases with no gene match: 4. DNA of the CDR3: TGTGCCAGCGAGACAGGGGTAACTGAAGCTTTCTTT. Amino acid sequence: CASETGVTEAFF.

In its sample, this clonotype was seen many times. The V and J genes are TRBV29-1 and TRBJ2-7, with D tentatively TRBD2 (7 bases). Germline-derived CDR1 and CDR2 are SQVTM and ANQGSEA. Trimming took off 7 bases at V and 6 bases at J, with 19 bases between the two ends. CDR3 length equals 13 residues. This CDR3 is CSGRGAPGTEQYF. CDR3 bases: TGCAGCGGACGGGGGGCCCCCGGCACCGAGCAGTACTTC.

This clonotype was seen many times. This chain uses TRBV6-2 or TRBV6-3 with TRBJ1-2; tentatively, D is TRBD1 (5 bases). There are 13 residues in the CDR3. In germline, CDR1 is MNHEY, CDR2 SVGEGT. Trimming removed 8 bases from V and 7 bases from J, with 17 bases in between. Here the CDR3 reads CASAMARGSGYTF. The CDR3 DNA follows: TGTGCCAGCGCTATGGCCCGGGGGAGTGGCTACACCTTC.

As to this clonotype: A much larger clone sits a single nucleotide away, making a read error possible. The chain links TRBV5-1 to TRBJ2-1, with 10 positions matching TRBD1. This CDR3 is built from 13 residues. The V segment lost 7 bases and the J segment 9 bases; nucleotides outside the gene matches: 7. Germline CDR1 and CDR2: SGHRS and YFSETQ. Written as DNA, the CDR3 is TGCGCCAGCCACACGACAGGGGGCTGTGAGCAGTTCTTC. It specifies CASHTTGGCEQFF.

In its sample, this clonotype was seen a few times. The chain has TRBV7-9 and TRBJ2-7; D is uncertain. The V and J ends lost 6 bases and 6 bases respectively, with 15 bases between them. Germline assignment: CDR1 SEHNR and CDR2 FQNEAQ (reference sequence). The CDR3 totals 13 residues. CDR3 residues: CASSPEGPGEQYF. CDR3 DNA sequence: TGTGCCAGCAGTCCGGAAGGGCCGGGCGAGCAGTACTTC. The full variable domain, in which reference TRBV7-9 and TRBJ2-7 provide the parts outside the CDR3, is DTGVSQNPRHKITKRGQNVTFRCDPISEHNRLYWYRQTLGQGPEFLTYFQNEAQLEKSRLLSDRFSAERPKGSFSTLEIQRTEQGDSAMYLCASSPEGPGEQYFGPGTRLTVT.

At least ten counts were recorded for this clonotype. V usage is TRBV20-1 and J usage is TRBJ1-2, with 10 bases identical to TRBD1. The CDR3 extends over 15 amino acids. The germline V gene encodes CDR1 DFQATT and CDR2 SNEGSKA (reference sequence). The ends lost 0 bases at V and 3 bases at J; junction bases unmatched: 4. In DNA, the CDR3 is TGCAGTGCTAGAGACCGGGACAGGGGCTACTATGGCTACACCTTC. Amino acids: CSARDRDRGYYGYTF.

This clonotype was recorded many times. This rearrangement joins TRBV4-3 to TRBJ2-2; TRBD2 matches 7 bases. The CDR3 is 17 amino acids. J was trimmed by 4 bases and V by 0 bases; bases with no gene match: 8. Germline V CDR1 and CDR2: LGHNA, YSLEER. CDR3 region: CASSQDPGGGGTGELFF. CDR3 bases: TGCGCCAGCAGCCAAGATCCGGGCGGGGGTGGCACCGGGGAGCTGTTTTTT.

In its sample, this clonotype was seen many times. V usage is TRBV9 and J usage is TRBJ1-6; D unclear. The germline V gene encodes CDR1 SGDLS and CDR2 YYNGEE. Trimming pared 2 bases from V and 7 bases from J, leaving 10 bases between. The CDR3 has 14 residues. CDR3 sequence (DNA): TGTGCCAGCAGCGTCGAGGGAGGGAATTCACCCCTCCACTTT. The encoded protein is CASSVEGGNSPLHF.